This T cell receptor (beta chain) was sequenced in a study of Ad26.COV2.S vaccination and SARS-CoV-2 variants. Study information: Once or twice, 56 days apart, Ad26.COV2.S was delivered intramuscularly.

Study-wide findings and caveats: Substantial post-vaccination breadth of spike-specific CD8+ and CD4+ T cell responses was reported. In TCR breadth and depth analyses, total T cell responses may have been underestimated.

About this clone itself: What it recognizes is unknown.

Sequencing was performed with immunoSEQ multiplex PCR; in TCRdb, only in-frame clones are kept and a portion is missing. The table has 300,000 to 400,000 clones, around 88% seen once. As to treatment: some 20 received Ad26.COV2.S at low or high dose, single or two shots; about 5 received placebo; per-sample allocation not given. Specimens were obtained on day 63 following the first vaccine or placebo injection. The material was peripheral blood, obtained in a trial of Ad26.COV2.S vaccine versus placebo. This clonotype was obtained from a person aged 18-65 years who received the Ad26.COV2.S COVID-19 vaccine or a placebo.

CDR3 nucleotides: TGTGCCAGCTCACTCTCTAGCGGATCCTACGAGCAGTACTTC. Its translation is CASSLSSGSYEQYF. The gene calls are TRBV18 and TRBJ2-7; 7 bases are a match to TRBD2. With 4 bases clipped from V and 1 base from J, the junction kept 4 bases outside the gene matches. This CDR3 is built from 14 residues. Looked up from germline, CDR1 is KGHSH and CDR2 is LQKENI. Using reference TRBV18 and TRBJ2-7 for the parts outside the CDR3, the full variable domain is NAGVMQNPRHLVRRRGQEARLRCSPMKGHSHVYWYRQLPEEGLKFMVYLQKENIIDESGMPKERFSAEFPKEGPSILRIQQVVRGDSAAYFCASSLSSGSYEQYFGPGTRLTVT.